This T cell receptor beta chain was obtained from a study of PD-1 blockade in classical Hodgkin lymphoma. Germline V lookup: CDR1 MDHEN, CDR2 SYDVKM. This CDR3 is 15 amino acids long. With 3 bases removed from V and 7 bases from J, the gap between germline ends came to 15 bases. Sequenced by immunoSEQ multiplex PCR; TCRdb stores in-frame clones only, minus some. The repertoire includes approximately 11,000 clones, about 80% of them detected once, and roughly a tenth sits in the top ten. After autologous stem cell transplantation all patients relapsed, and prior brentuximab vedotin exposure differed between cohorts.

This chain connects TRBV28 to TRBJ2-2; possible D gene TRBD1, 6 bases. This specimen was peripheral blood mononuclear cells (PBMCs), taken at baseline. This TCR came from a human donor with classical Hodgkin lymphoma. The CDR3 protein is CASSFGQGINGELFF. The CDR3 DNA reads as TGTGCCAGCAGTTTCGGTCAGGGGATAAACGGGGAGCTGTTTTTT.